The next 15 T cell receptor beta chains were all read from a single sample in a study of T and B cells in COVID-19 patients. Multiplex PCR with BIOMED2 TRB-A/B primer pools amplified TRB rearrangements. MiXCR was run by TCRdb on the multiplex PCR reads, yielding one entry per CDR3 protein. Here the sample spans more than 20,000 distinct CDR3 sequences, about 33% being singletons. Each TRB amplification used roughly 240-550 ng of genomic DNA from blood. The material sequenced was blood. Receptor source: a human donor who had recovered from COVID-19.

The chain recombines TRBV24-1 with TRBJ2-1, with D perhaps matching TRBD2 (6 bases). Germline V gene lookup returns CDR1 KGHDR and CDR2 SFDVKD. The CDR3 consists of 13 residues. V lost 2 bases and J lost 8, with 9 bases in between. The CDR3 protein is CATSDWRGDEQFF. CDR3 nucleotide sequence: TGTGCCACCAGTGATTGGAGGGGCGATGAGCAGTTCTTC.

V is TRBV5-5 and J is TRBJ1-6; D is possibly TRBD1 (5 bases). Trimming shortened V by 1 base and J by 8 bases, and 16 bases separated the two germline ends. Germline V gene sequence: CDR1 SGHKS, CDR2 YYEKEE (reference sequence). CDR3 length equals 16 residues. The CDR3 nucleotides read TGTGCCAGCAGCTTGTCGATAGGGCTACAGGATTCACCCCTCCACTTT. It yields the protein CASSLSIGLQDSPLHF.

With respect to this clonotype: Given a much more abundant clone one base away, this may be a read error. The genes are TRBV19 and TRBJ2-1, with 8 nucleotides matching TRBD2. CDR1 is LNHDA, CDR2 SQIVND, per germline (reference sequence). This CDR3 has 16 amino acids. Losses at the gene ends were 3 bases for V and 8 bases for J; bases not matched to a gene: 12. The CDR3 reads CASSMGSGESIDEQFF. The CDR3 DNA reads as TGTGCCAGTAGTATGGGTAGCGGGGAGTCTATCGATGAGCAGTTCTTC.

The chain has TRBV27 and TRBJ1-4; the D gene is possibly TRBD1 (6 bases). Germline-derived CDR1 and CDR2 are MNHEY and SMNVEV (reference sequence). V was shortened by 7 bases and J by 4 bases, with 19 bases between the two germline ends. The CDR3 runs to 16 residues. The CDR3 here is CASNPTGSSLNEKLFF. DNA for the CDR3: TGTGCCAGCAACCCGACAGGTTCCTCACTTAATGAAAAACTGTTTTTT.

This clonotype is categorized as medium-sized. The chain employs TRBV19 and TRBJ1-4; no reliable D call. CDR1 is LNHDA, CDR2 SQIVND, per germline (reference sequence). The CDR3 has 12 residues. Trimming pared 3 bases from V and 3 bases from J, leaving 2 bases between. CDR3 DNA: TGTGCCAGTAGTATCCCTAATGAAAAACTGTTTTTT. Translation gives CASSIPNEKLFF.

This clonotype was picked up a small number of times. This chain links TRBV19 with TRBJ1-1; the D gene is possibly TRBD1 (5 bases). Trimming took off 3 bases at V and 11 bases at J, with 16 bases between the two ends. CDR3 size: 13 residues. Germline assignment: CDR1 LNHDA and CDR2 SQIVND (reference sequence). In nucleotides, the CDR3 is TGTGCCAGTAGTATTGGTCAGCGACAGTCGGCTTTCTTT. Protein: CASSIGQRQSAFF.

This clonotype was recorded at least ten times. The chain couples TRBV27 to TRBJ2-3, with 9 nucleotides matching TRBD1. CDR1 MNHEY and CDR2 SMNVEV come from the germline V gene (reference sequence). This CDR3 contains 15 residues. The trim removed 6 bases at V and 2 bases at J, leaving 6 bases unmatched. The CDR3, as DNA: TGTGCCAGCAGGACGGGACAGGGCTTCACAGATACGCAGTATTTT. It yields the protein CASRTGQGFTDTQYF.

Sample share makes this clonotype medium-sized. The rearrangement links TRBV19 to TRBJ2-2, with no clear D. The CDR3 is 15 amino acids. Germline CDR1 is LNHDA and CDR2 is SQIVND (reference sequence). Trimming removed 4 bases from V and 1 base from J, with 10 bases in between. The chain's CDR3 is CASSSRAGNTGELFF. The CDR3 region has the DNA TGTGCCAGTAGTAGTCGGGCAGGGAACACCGGGGAGCTGTTTTTT. Full variable domain (outside the CDR3, taken from reference TRBV19 and TRBJ2-2): DGGITQSPKYLFRKEGQNVTLSCEQNLNHDAMYWYRQDPGQGLRLIYYSQIVNDFQKGDIAEGYSVSREKKESFPLTVTSAQKNPTAFYLCASSSRAGNTGELFFGEGSRLTVL.

The V gene is TRBV27, the J gene TRBJ2-2; D gene uncertain. The V gene lost 2 bases and the J gene lost 5 bases, with 15 bases spanning the gap. The CDR3 contains 16 residues. CDR1 is MNHEY, CDR2 SMNVEV, per germline (reference sequence). This CDR3 reads CASSLKRHLGTGELFF. DNA for the CDR3: TGTGCCAGCAGTTTAAAGAGACACCTGGGAACCGGGGAGCTGTTTTTT.

The CDR3 loop reads CASSYWGNKRPGQETQYF. The DNA for the CDR3 is TGTGCCAGCAGTTACTGGGGAAATAAGAGACCAGGCCAAGAGACCCAGTACTTC. The chain links TRBV6-2 or TRBV6-3 to TRBJ2-5, with D hard to call. This CDR3 comprises 18 residues. V lost 1 base to trimming and J lost 1 base, with 19 bases between them. Per germline, CDR1 MNHEY and CDR2 SVGEGT.

This clonotype appeared a single time. The rearrangement uses TRBV19 and TRBJ2-1; 16 bases line up with TRBD2. From germline, CDR1 is LNHDA and CDR2 SQIVND (reference sequence). The CDR3 has 20 residues. V was pared by 1 base and J by 4 bases, with 10 bases of the junction left unmatched. Written as DNA, the CDR3 is TGTGCCAGTAGTATAGCCCCTCCGGGACTAGCGGGAGGGCTTTACAATGAGCAGTTCTTC. Its protein is CASSIAPPGLAGGLYNEQFF.

This clonotype was counted only a few times. The rearrangement links TRBV5-5 to TRBJ2-1, with D perhaps assigned TRBD1 or TRBD2 (5 bases each). The CDR3 covers 14 residues. Trimming stripped 1 base from V and 6 bases from J, with 11 bases between. Germline V gene sequence: CDR1 SGHKS, CDR2 YYEKEE (reference sequence). CDR3 nucleotides: TGTGCCAGCAGCTTGTCGGGACCAGTCAATGAGCAGTTCTTC. Its protein product is CASSLSGPVNEQFF.

To note about this clonotype: One end of the junction does not line up with germline, which may come from a read error. This rearrangement joins TRBV6-4 to TRBJ2-2; D remains ambiguous. This CDR3 is 12 amino acids long. Germline V gene data show CDR1 as MRHNA and CDR2 as SNTAGT. DNA of the CDR3: TGTGCCAGCACTGACTCGGCCGGGGAGCTGTTTTTT. It specifies CASTDSAGELFF.

There are a few counts of this clonotype. The chain is built from TRBV19 and TRBJ2-1, with TRBD2 matching over 9 bases. CDR1 and CDR2 (germline): LNHDA, SQIVND (reference sequence). Trimming took 9 bases from V and 8 from J; bases not matched to a gene: 17. The length of the CDR3 is 16 residues. The CDR3 coding sequence is TGTGCCAGCAGCAGATTAGCGGGAGAGGTTCATGATGAGCAGTTCTTC. This encodes CASSRLAGEVHDEQFF.

The V and J genes are TRBV6-5 and TRBJ2-7; 9 bases agree with TRBD1. CDR1 and CDR2 (germline): MNHEY, SVGAGI. The CDR3 has 16 amino acids. V shed 0 bases, J shed 4 bases, and the junction held 7 bases outside the gene matches. For the CDR3, the DNA is TGTGCCAGCAGTTACTCAGGCGGGACAGGGACTTACGAGCAGTACTTC. Translated: CASSYSGGTGTYEQYF.